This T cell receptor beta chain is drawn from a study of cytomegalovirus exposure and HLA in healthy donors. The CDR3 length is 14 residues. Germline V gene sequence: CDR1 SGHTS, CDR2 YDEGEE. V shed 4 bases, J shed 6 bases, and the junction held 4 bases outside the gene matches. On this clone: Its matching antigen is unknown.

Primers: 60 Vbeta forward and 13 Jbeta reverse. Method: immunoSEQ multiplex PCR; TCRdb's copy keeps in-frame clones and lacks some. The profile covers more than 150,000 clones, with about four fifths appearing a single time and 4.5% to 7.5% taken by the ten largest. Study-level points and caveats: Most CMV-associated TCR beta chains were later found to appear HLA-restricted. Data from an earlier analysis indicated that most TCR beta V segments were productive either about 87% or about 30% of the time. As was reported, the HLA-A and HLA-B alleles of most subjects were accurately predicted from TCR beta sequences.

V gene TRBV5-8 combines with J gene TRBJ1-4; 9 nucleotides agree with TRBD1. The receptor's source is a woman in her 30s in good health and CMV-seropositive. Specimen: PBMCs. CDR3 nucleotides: TGTGCCAGCAGCGCCGGGACAGGGTATGAAAAACTGTTTTTT. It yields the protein CASSAGTGYEKLFF.